This T cell receptor beta chain was captured in a study of blood T cell repertoires in COVID-19. V was clipped by 4 bases and J by 2 bases; unmatched bases: 5. CDR3 length: 15 amino acids. Looked up from germline, CDR1 is SGHDT and CDR2 is YYEEEE. Profiled with immunoSEQ multiplex PCR; TCRdb holds only in-frame clones, not every one. The sample lists more than 200,000 clones; more than 75% were seen once. The sample comprised peripheral blood. The chain combines TRBV5-6 with TRBJ1-5; 8 nucleotides agree with TRBD1. The source is a man aged 45 to 65 with acute or convalescent COVID-19. CDR3 sequence (DNA): TGTGCCAGCAGCCTATCGGACAGGGGCAATCAGCCCCAGCATTTT. This translates into CASSLSDRGNQPQHF. Full variable domain (remainder filled in from reference TRBV5-6 and TRBJ1-5): DAGVTQSPTHLIKTRGQQVTLRCSPKSGHDTVSWYQQALGQGPQFIFQYYEEEERQRGNFPDRFSGHQFPNYSSELNVNALLLGDSALYLCASSLSDRGNQPQHFGDGTRLSIL.